This passage covers 24 T cell receptor beta chains from one sample sequenced in a study of blood T cell repertoires in COVID-19. The data were produced by immunoSEQ multiplex PCR, yet TCRdb's version contains in-frame clones alone and is incomplete. The table records approximately 70,000 clones, over 75% of them present only once. What was sequenced was peripheral blood. These receptors came from a woman in her late teens or twenties with acute or convalescent COVID-19.

The V and J genes are TRBV5-1 and TRBJ1-4, with TRBD1 matching over 7 bases. V shed 0 bases, J shed 3 bases, and the junction held 2 bases outside the gene matches. Per the germline V gene, CDR1 is SGHRS and CDR2 is YFSETQ. The CDR3 extends over 15 amino acids. The CDR3 spells CASSLEGTANEKLFF. The CDR3 bases are TGCGCCAGCAGCTTGGAGGGGACAGCTAATGAAAAACTGTTTTTT.

The rearrangement links TRBV15 to TRBJ1-4; maybe TRBD1 (5 bases). The CDR3 spans 15 residues. V lost 5 bases to trimming and J lost 0 bases, with 10 bases between them. Germline CDR1 and CDR2: LNHNV and YYDKDF (reference sequence). The DNA for the CDR3 is TGTGCCACCAGCCCCAGGGCCGCAACTAATGAAAAACTGTTTTTT. Its protein product is CATSPRAATNEKLFF.

The genes are TRBV5-1 and TRBJ1-1; 7 positions agree with TRBD1. The CDR3 has 14 amino acids. Germline CDR1 reads SGHRS; CDR2 reads YFSETQ. V was clipped by 2 bases and J by 4 bases; unmatched bases: 5. This chain's CDR3 is CASSFTGEATEAFF. The CDR3 coding sequence is TGCGCCAGCAGCTTTACAGGGGAGGCCACTGAAGCTTTCTTT.

This chain's CDR3 is CSVGGTENQPQHF. CDR3 coding DNA: TGCAGCGTTGGCGGGACGGAGAATCAGCCCCAGCATTTT. The rearrangement joins TRBV29-1 to TRBJ1-5; D perhaps matches TRBD1 (5 bases). Trimming stripped 4 bases from V and 4 bases from J, with 11 bases between. Germline CDR1 SQVTM, CDR2 ANQGSEA. CDR3 length: 13 amino acids.

The table lists this clone with a count of one. This chain connects TRBV2 to TRBJ1-1; D is possibly TRBD1 (6 bases). CDR3 length: 15 residues. Germline values: CDR1 SNHLY, CDR2 FYNNEI. Trimming shortened V by 3 bases and J by 1 base, and 12 bases separated the two germline ends. CDR3 amino acids: CASSDGTRRNTEAFF. Written as DNA, the CDR3 is TGTGCCAGCAGTGACGGGACAAGGCGGAACACTGAAGCTTTCTTT.

The V call is TRBV9, the J call TRBJ2-1; tentative D call: TRBD2 (6 bases). The CDR3 extends over 15 amino acids. CDR1 is SGDLS, CDR2 YYNGEE, per germline. The ends were cut back, 0 bases at V and 8 bases at J, with 15 bases in the middle. CDR3 loop: CASSVEHRPGDEQFF. The CDR3 region has the DNA TGTGCCAGCAGCGTAGAGCATCGTCCGGGGGATGAGCAGTTCTTC.

The rearrangement uses TRBV4-3 and TRBJ1-1, with TRBD1 matching over 9 bases. CDR1 and CDR2 (germline): LGHNA, YSLEER. V shed 3 bases, J shed 5 bases, and the junction held 4 bases outside the gene matches. CDR3 length: 14 residues. In nucleotides, the CDR3 is TGCGCCAGCAGCCAGGACAGGGGTTGGACTGAAGCTTTCTTT. It specifies CASSQDRGWTEAFF.

This chain uses TRBV5-1 with TRBJ1-2, with unresolved D. Trimming shortened V by 0 bases and J by 4 bases, and 10 bases separated the two germline ends. The CDR3 totals 14 residues. The V gene's germline CDR1 is SGHRS and CDR2 YFSETQ. This CDR3 is CASSLGESFYGYTF. In nucleotides, the CDR3 is TGCGCCAGCAGCTTGGGAGAGTCCTTCTATGGCTACACCTTC.

As to this clone: Sequence at one end of the junction differs from germline and may be a read error. The gene calls are TRBV3-1 (or the pseudogene TRBV3-2) and TRBJ1-6; D gene unclear. There are 14 residues in the CDR3. Germline V CDR1 and CDR2: LGHDT, YNNKEL (reference sequence). CDR3 sequence reads: CASSQTVYNSPPHF. CDR3 in DNA: TGTGCCAGCAGCCAAACAGTCTATAATTCACCCCCCCACTTT.

The J gene is TRBJ2-7, the V gene TRBV6-2 or TRBV6-3; D ambiguous. Trimming cost V 2 bases and J 2 bases, with 7 bases left between them. CDR1 is MNHEY and CDR2 is SVGEGT in the germline V gene. The CDR3 runs to 13 residues. The CDR3 DNA sequence: TGTGCCAGCAGTTACAGGAGAACCTACGAGCAGTACTTC. Protein: CASSYRRTYEQYF.

The chain uses TRBV28 and TRBJ1-1; 8 bases agree with TRBD1. Germline V lookup: CDR1 MDHEN, CDR2 SYDVKM. V trimming: 4 bases; J trimming: 1 base; junction bases outside the gene matches: 5. The CDR3 extends over 15 amino acids. The CDR3 here is CASSSRTGRNTEAFF. The CDR3 bases are TGTGCCAGCAGTTCAAGGACAGGGAGGAACACTGAAGCTTTCTTT.

In DNA form, the CDR3 reads TGTGCCATCAGTCTAGCGGGGGGTAGCAATGAGCAGTTCTTC. Its protein is CAISLAGGSNEQFF. This rearrangement joins TRBV10-3 to TRBJ2-1; 11 bases line up with TRBD2. The ends lost 5 bases at V and 6 bases at J; junction bases unmatched: 3. This CDR3 has 14 amino acids. CDR1 ENHRY and CDR2 SYGVKD come from the germline V gene.

The genes are TRBV6-5 and TRBJ1-3, with D perhaps matching TRBD1 (6 bases). The CDR3 has 14 residues. V was clipped by 6 bases and J by 0 bases, with 9 bases between them. CDR1 and CDR2 from the germline V gene are MNHEY and SVGAGI. The CDR3 nucleotides read TGTGCCAGCAGGCCGGACAGCTCTGGAAACACCATATATTTT. Protein sequence: CASRPDSSGNTIYF.

V is TRBV28 and J is TRBJ1-4, with 11 bases lining up with TRBD1. Germline CDR1 is MDHEN and CDR2 is SYDVKM. V was clipped by 3 bases and J by 10 bases; unmatched bases: 4. The CDR3 runs to 14 residues. CDR3 nucleotides: TGTGCCAGCAGTTTCTTGGGACAGGGGGGAAAACTGTTTTTT. Translated: CASSFLGQGGKLFF.

The chain combines TRBV5-5 with TRBJ2-7; D possibly corresponds to TRBD1 (6 bases). The V end lost 0 bases, the J end lost 3 bases, and 13 bases lay between the germline ends. This CDR3 is 15 amino acids long. Germline V gene lookup returns CDR1 SGHKS and CDR2 YYEKEE (reference sequence). CDR3 sequence reads: CASSLGGRSHYEQYF. The CDR3 DNA reads as TGTGCCAGCAGCTTGGGGGGGCGATCTCACTACGAGCAGTACTTC.

CDR3 in amino acids: CASSIAAGHHEAFF. The CDR3 bases are TGTGCCAGTAGTATAGCAGCGGGACACCATGAAGCTTTCTTT. This rearrangement joins TRBV19 to TRBJ1-1, with D tentatively TRBD1 (6 bases). This CDR3 is 14 amino acids long. Germline CDR1 is LNHDA and CDR2 is SQIVND (reference sequence). V lost 1 base and J lost 7, with 13 bases in between.

The chain combines TRBV5-4 with TRBJ1-4; no clear D. The V gene's germline CDR1 is SGHNT and CDR2 YYREEE (reference sequence). This CDR3 is built from 19 residues. V lost 1 base and J 0 bases, leaving 19 bases between the germline ends. CDR3 sequence (DNA): TGTGCCAGCAGCTTGTCTTGGCCTCCCGGGGTCGCAACTAATGAAAAACTGTTTTTT. Its protein is CASSLSWPPGVATNEKLFF.

J is TRBJ1-2 and V is TRBV28; 7 bases align to TRBD1. After removal of 6 bases from V and 8 bases from J, the junction contained 12 bases not matched to a gene. Per the germline V gene, CDR1 is MDHEN and CDR2 is SYDVKM. The CDR3 is 14 amino acids. The CDR3: CASRYLRQGAGYTF. The CDR3 region has the DNA TGTGCCAGCAGATACCTTCGACAGGGTGCCGGCTACACCTTC.

This chain uses TRBV27 with TRBJ2-2, with 8 bases lining up with TRBD1. CDR3 length: 14 amino acids. Germline CDR1 and CDR2: MNHEY and SMNVEV (reference sequence). V shed 6 bases, J shed 3 bases, and the junction held 3 bases outside the gene matches. The CDR3 region has the DNA TGTGCCAGCAGAGGCAGGGGGCACACCGGGGAGCTGTTTTTT. This translates into CASRGRGHTGELFF.

The chain is built from TRBV14 and TRBJ2-1, with D hard to call. Between the trimmed V and J ends, which lost 0 bases and 4 bases, there was a span of 13 bases. The CDR3 runs 16 residues. Germline lookup yields CDR1 SGHDN and CDR2 FVKESK. CDR3: CASSQELTADYNEQFF. DNA of the CDR3: TGTGCCAGCAGCCAAGAGCTGACGGCGGATTACAATGAGCAGTTCTTC.

The V and J genes are TRBV14 and TRBJ2-1, with D possibly matching TRBD2 (5 bases). Germline V gene lookup returns CDR1 SGHDN and CDR2 FVKESK. Between the trimmed V and J ends, which lost 2 bases and 5 bases, there was a span of 10 bases. This CDR3 spans 14 amino acids. The CDR3 here is CASSQTGYHNEQFF. In DNA form, the CDR3 reads TGTGCCAGCAGCCAAACGGGGTACCACAATGAGCAGTTCTTC.

V usage is TRBV7-8 and J usage is TRBJ2-5; the D is unclear. Looked up from germline, CDR1 is SGHVS and CDR2 is FQNEAQ. V lost 5 bases to trimming and J lost 4 bases, with 17 bases between them. The CDR3 length is 15 residues. The CDR3 loop reads CASSPLSRVPETQYF. The CDR3 coding sequence is TGTGCCAGCAGCCCTCTCTCCCGGGTGCCAGAGACCCAGTACTTC. The complete variable domain, with remaining parts taken from reference TRBV7-8 and TRBJ2-5, reads GAGVSQSPRYKVAKRGQDVALRCDPISGHVSLFWYQQALGQGPEFLTYFQNEAQLDKSGLPSDRFFAERPEGSVSTLKIQRTQQEDSAVYLCASSPLSRVPETQYFGPGTRLLVL.

The chain joins TRBV25-1 to TRBJ1-1; 12 bases map to TRBD1. Looked up from germline, CDR1 is MGHDK and CDR2 is SYGVNS. The ends lost 6 bases at V and 1 base at J; junction bases unmatched: 6. The CDR3 runs 16 residues. In DNA, the CDR3 is TGTGCCAGCAGCCCTGGGACAGGGGGCTGGAACACTGAAGCTTTCTTT. This encodes CASSPGTGGWNTEAFF. The whole variable domain, remainder taken from reference TRBV25-1 and TRBJ1-1, is EADIYQTPRYLVIGTGKKITLECSQTMGHDKMYWYQQDPGMELHLIHYSYGVNSTEKGDLSSESTVSRIRTEHFPLTLESARPSHTSQYLCASSPGTGGWNTEAFFGQGTRLTVV.

Only one count was recorded for this clone. The V call is TRBV5-4, the J call TRBJ2-5; tentatively, D is TRBD2 (6 bases). Germline V gene data show CDR1 as SGHNT and CDR2 as YYREEE (reference sequence). Trimming shortened V by 0 bases and J by 4 bases, and 13 bases separated the two germline ends. This CDR3 region has 15 residues. The CDR3 is CASSLDRGMGETQYF. The CDR3 DNA follows: TGTGCCAGCAGCTTGGACCGGGGGATGGGAGAGACCCAGTACTTC.